These 30 T cell receptor beta chains were sequenced from one sample in a study of blood T cells in healthy people across ages. For the second PCR, which ran for roughly 6 to 12 cycles, a sample-barcoded 5' primer and a J-beta primer mix were used. MiXCR, applied by TCRdb to the 5' RACE reads, yields one record per CDR3 protein. The repertoire includes 850,000 to 950,000 distinct CDR3 sequences, under 30% of them detected once, and about 18% sits in the top ten. Sequencing was carried out using blood. The receptors come from a woman aged 80 or over in good health.

This clonotype was picked up many times. This sequence joins TRBV7-2 and TRBJ1-2, with D uncertain. The V and J ends lost 0 bases and 5 bases respectively, with 7 bases between them. This CDR3 is 13 amino acids long. Germline CDR1 and CDR2: SGHTA and FQGNSA. The CDR3 region has the DNA TGTGCCAGCAGCTTAGCGACCCAGTATGGCTACACCTTC. Its translation is CASSLATQYGYTF.

The chain employs TRBV30 and TRBJ2-1; unclear D gene. V was trimmed by 2 bases and J by 0 bases, leaving 8 bases between them. Germline CDR1 GTSNPN, CDR2 SVGIG (reference sequence). There are 14 residues in the CDR3. CDR3 nucleotides: TGTGCCTGGAGTATGGAAAGCTCCTACAATGAGCAGTTCTTC. Its protein product is CAWSMESSYNEQFF. The full variable domain, in which reference TRBV30 and TRBJ2-1 provide the parts outside the CDR3, is SQTIHQWPATLVQPVGSPLSLECTVEGTSNPNLYWYRQAAGRGLQLLFYSVGIGQISSEVPQNLSASRPQDRQFILSSKKLLLSDSGFYLCAWSMESSYNEQFFGPGTRLTVL.

As to this clonotype: A single base separates this from a much larger clone, so it may be a read error. The chain combines TRBV12-3 or TRBV12-4 with TRBJ2-3, with 7 bases that match TRBD1. The CDR3 contains 14 residues. This chain's CDR3 is CAGSLSRGRDTQYF. DNA for the CDR3: TGTGCCGGCAGCCTGTCGAGGGGGCGTGATACGCAGTATTTT.

This clonotype came up a few times. The chain couples TRBV6-2 or TRBV6-3 to TRBJ1-5, with D perhaps matching TRBD1 (6 bases). This CDR3 region has 14 residues. Looked up from germline, CDR1 is MNHEY and CDR2 is SVGEGT. Trimming pared 8 bases from V and 2 bases from J, leaving 13 bases between. The CDR3, as DNA: TGTGCCAGCGCACGACAGGCCCGCAATCAGCCCCAGCATTTT. Amino acid sequence: CASARQARNQPQHF.

In the case of this clonotype: Possible read error: a much larger clone is one base away. The CDR3 loop reads CASNSKGLETETQFF. CDR3 nucleotide sequence: TGTGCCAGCAATTCCAAGGGACTAGAGACGGAGACCCAGTTCTTC. The rearrangement links TRBV6-5 to TRBJ2-1; the match to TRBD2 covers 8 bases. Looked up from germline, CDR1 is MNHEY and CDR2 is SVGAGI. The V and J ends lost 7 bases and 13 bases, in that order; junction bases with no gene match: 18. The CDR3 is made up of 15 amino acids.

This clonotype was seen repeatedly, ten times or more. V is TRBV28 and J is TRBJ2-4; D may be TRBD2 (6 bases). CDR1 MDHEN and CDR2 SYDVKM come from the germline V gene. This CDR3 is 12 amino acids long. Trimming cost V 8 bases and J 2 bases, with 7 bases left between them. This CDR3 is CASRGSKNIQYF. CDR3 bases: TGTGCCAGCCGGGGGTCCAAAAACATTCAGTACTTC.

In its sample, this clonotype was seen many times. The V call is TRBV30, the J call TRBJ1-2, with a tentative D call TRBD1 (6 bases). Germline CDR1 GTSNPN, CDR2 SVGIG (reference sequence). The V and J ends lost 3 bases and 0 bases respectively, with 8 bases between them. The CDR3 loop spans 13 amino acids. CDR3 region: CAWRGASNYGYTF. DNA for the CDR3: TGTGCCTGGAGGGGGGCCTCTAACTATGGCTACACCTTC.

V is TRBV19 and J is TRBJ1-1; D is perhaps TRBD1 (6 bases). V was cut by 10 bases and J by 8 bases, with 17 bases left in between. The V gene's germline CDR1 is LNHDA and CDR2 SQIVND (reference sequence). CDR3 length: 12 amino acids. The chain's CDR3 is CATTGHLKEAFF. CDR3 DNA: TGTGCCACCACGGGACACCTAAAGGAAGCTTTCTTT.

V is TRBV20-1 and J is TRBJ1-2; D not certain. This CDR3 is 14 amino acids long. V dropped 0 bases and J dropped 4 bases, with 12 bases sitting between them. Looked up from germline, CDR1 is DFQATT and CDR2 is SNEGSKA (reference sequence). The CDR3 region has the DNA TGCAGTGCTAGAGATTGGTCGGCATTCTATGGCTACACCTTC. This encodes CSARDWSAFYGYTF.

This clonotype was seen many times. This rearrangement joins TRBV5-1 to TRBJ2-5; 7 bases match TRBD1. The CDR3 extends over 14 amino acids. J lost 1 base, V lost 6 bases, and 6 bases had no gene match. Germline V gene lookup returns CDR1 SGHRS and CDR2 YFSETQ. Here the CDR3 DNA reads TGCGCCAGCAAGCCCACAGGGGTCCAAGAGACCCAGTACTTC. This sequence encodes CASKPTGVQETQYF.

This clonotype was found a few times. The genes are TRBV3-1 and TRBJ1-3; D is undetermined. Trimming took off 0 bases at V and 4 bases at J, with 13 bases between the two ends. Germline assignment: CDR1 LGHDT and CDR2 YNNKEL (reference sequence). The CDR3 spans 16 residues. The CDR3 nucleotides read TGTGCCAGCAGCCAAGAAGGGCAGCGAAGAGGAAACACCATATATTTT. Its protein product is CASSQEGQRRGNTIYF.

The chain couples TRBV7-9 to TRBJ2-5, with D possibly TRBD2 on 5 matching bases. Germline CDR1 SEHNR, CDR2 FQNEAQ (reference sequence). The CDR3 is 16 amino acids. V lost 5 bases to trimming and J lost 11 bases, with 27 bases between them. CDR3 sequence: CASSPGSLAGQNEQYF. The CDR3 nucleotides are TGTGCCAGCAGCCCCGGGTCGCTAGCCGGGCAAAATGAGCAGTACTTC.

This sequence joins TRBV7-9 and TRBJ1-1; D not certain. The CDR3 contains 12 residues. CDR1 is SEHNR, CDR2 FQNEAQ, per germline (reference sequence). Trimming removed 2 bases from V and 6 bases from J, with 7 bases in between. In DNA, the CDR3 is TGTGCCAGCAGCTTACTAAGGGCTGAAGCTTTCTTT. It is translated as CASSLLRAEAFF.

Ten or more counts support this clonotype. The chain links TRBV7-9 to TRBJ1-2; maybe TRBD1 (5 bases). The CDR3 length is 13 residues. CDR1 and CDR2 from the germline V gene are SEHNR and FQNEAQ (reference sequence). V lost 0 bases and J lost 7, with 9 bases in between. In DNA, the CDR3 is TGTGCCAGCAGCTTAGCGGGGGACCGTGGCTACACCTTC. Residues: CASSLAGDRGYTF. Full variable domain (missing parts from reference TRBV7-9 and TRBJ1-2): DTGVSQNPRHKITKRGQNVTFRCDPISEHNRLYWYRQTLGQGPEFLTYFQNEAQLEKSRLLSDRFSAERPKGSFSTLEIQRTEQGDSAMYLCASSLAGDRGYTFGSGTRLTVV.

The chain is built from TRBV20-1 and TRBJ2-4; D is unclear. The DNA end is more similar to TRBJ2-7, so the J call may be wrong. Germline assignment: CDR1 DFQATT and CDR2 SNEGSKA (reference sequence). This CDR3 region has 13 residues. The CDR3 region is CSVGLSVSYEQYF. For the CDR3, the DNA is TGCAGTGTCGGGCTTTCGGTTTCCTACGAGCAGTACTTC.

For this clonotype: A read error may be the cause here, since a much bigger clone is one base away. The chain combines TRBV6-5 with TRBJ2-7; D is possibly TRBD2 (7 bases). V was trimmed by 5 bases and J by 6 bases, leaving 14 bases between them. CDR1 is MNHEY, CDR2 SVGAGI, per germline. CDR3 length: 13 residues. This CDR3 reads CASSTSGEGEQYF. CDR3 in DNA: TGTGCCAGCAGTACTTCAGGGGAGGGCGAGCAGTACTTC.

This clonotype showed up many times. The rearrangement links TRBV7-2 to TRBJ2-3; the match to TRBD2 covers 12 bases. V trimming: 5 bases; J trimming: 4 bases; junction bases outside the gene matches: 10. The CDR3 is 17 residues long. CDR1 is SGHTA, CDR2 FQGNSA, per germline. CDR3 DNA: TGTGCCAGCAGCCGAAAACTAGCGGGGGGTGGAGCAGATACGCAGTATTTT. Translating gives CASSRKLAGGGADTQYF. Based on the CDR3 plus reference TRBV7-2 and TRBJ2-3, the full variable domain is GAGVSQSPSNKVTEKGKDVELRCDPISGHTALYWYRQSLGQGLEFLIYFQGNSAPDKSGLPSDRFSAERTGGSVSTLTIQRTQQEDSAVYLCASSRKLAGGGADTQYFGPGTRLTVL.

At least ten counts were recorded for this clonotype. The chain employs TRBV4-3 and TRBJ2-3, with TRBD2 identical over 14 bases. CDR1 is LGHNA, CDR2 YSLEER, per germline. V lost 3 bases to trimming and J lost 0 bases; unmatched junction nucleotides: 8. The CDR3 consists of 19 residues. The CDR3 DNA follows: TGCGCCAGCAGCCAGAGACCGGGACTAGCGGGGGCCAGCACAGATACGCAGTATTTT. Amino acids: CASSQRPGLAGASTDTQYF.

In its sample, this clonotype was seen many times. V usage is TRBV29-1 and J usage is TRBJ1-4; no definite D call. Germline lookup yields CDR1 SQVTM and CDR2 ANQGSEA. The ends were cut back, 6 bases at V and 4 bases at J, with 9 bases in the middle. The CDR3 runs to 12 residues. CDR3: CSVCLFNEKLFF. The DNA for the CDR3 is TGCAGCGTGTGCCTGTTTAATGAAAAACTGTTTTTT.

Details on this clonotype: A much more abundant neighbour one base away suggests this may be a read error. The V call is TRBV6-2 or TRBV6-3, the J call TRBJ2-1; the match to TRBD1 covers 7 bases. The CDR3 totals 14 residues. Germline CDR1 is MNHEY and CDR2 is SVGEGT. CDR3 in DNA: TGTGCCAACAGTCGAAGACAGGGTGGCAATGAGCAGTTCTTC. Its translation: CANSRRQGGNEQFF.

The chain uses TRBV7-9 and TRBJ1-2; 8 bases agree with TRBD1. CDR3 length: 18 amino acids. After removal of 5 bases from V and 12 bases from J, the junction contained 26 bases not matched to a gene. Germline loops: CDR1 SEHNR, CDR2 FQNEAQ (reference sequence). The CDR3 is CASSGYGTGRERGEVDTF. The CDR3 nucleotides read TGTGCCAGCAGCGGATACGGGACAGGCCGAGAAAGGGGCGAGGTGGACACCTTC. Variable domain in full (rest from reference TRBV7-9 and TRBJ1-2): DTGVSQNPRHKITKRGQNVTFRCDPISEHNRLYWYRQTLGQGPEFLTYFQNEAQLEKSRLLSDRFSAERPKGSFSTLEIQRTEQGDSAMYLCASSGYGTGRERGEVDTFGSGTRLTVV.

As concerns this clonotype: A much more abundant neighbour one base away suggests this may be a read error. This chain links TRBV14 with TRBJ2-3; the match to TRBD2 covers 7 bases. V lost 3 bases and J lost 4; bases outside the gene matches: 10. From germline, CDR1 is SGHDN and CDR2 FVKESK. The CDR3 is 16 amino acids. Here the CDR3 DNA reads TGTGCCAGCAGCCACCCAGGACTAGTGGTATCAGATACGCAGTATTTT. It specifies CASSHPGLVVSDTQYF.

On this clonotype itself: This may be a read error, as it is one base from a much larger clone. The CDR3 coding sequence is TGCGCCAGCAGCCGTTCGGGACGGAGTTACAATGAGCAGTACTTC. This sequence encodes CASSRSGRSYNEQYF. This chain joins TRBV4-3 and TRBJ2-1, with D perhaps TRBD1 or TRBD2 (5 bases each). The DNA matches TRBJ2-7 better at its end, which makes the J call doubtful. From germline, CDR1 is LGHNA and CDR2 YSLEER. This CDR3 spans 15 amino acids.

This chain links TRBV6-6 with TRBJ2-3; 10 bases are shared with TRBD1. This CDR3 contains 16 residues. From germline, CDR1 is MNHNY and CDR2 SVGAGI (reference sequence). V was pared by 5 bases and J by 2 bases, with 7 bases of the junction left unmatched. The CDR3 DNA is TGTGCCAGCAGTCCCGGACAGGGGGGAGTCACAGATACGCAGTATTTT. This gives the protein CASSPGQGGVTDTQYF.

In its sample, this clonotype was seen many times. The rearrangement uses TRBV9 and TRBJ1-6; 7 bases line up with TRBD1. The CDR3 has 14 amino acids. CDR1 is SGDLS and CDR2 is YYNGEE in the germline V gene. The V segment lost 0 bases and the J segment 10 bases; nucleotides outside the gene matches: 4. CDR3 sequence: CASSVGQGGSPLHF. The CDR3 nucleotides read TGTGCCAGCAGCGTAGGACAGGGAGGCTCACCCCTCCACTTT.

This chain links TRBV24-1 with TRBJ2-3; 9 bases fit TRBD1. Trimming took 4 bases from V and 1 from J; bases not matched to a gene: 2. Germline CDR1 and CDR2: KGHDR and SFDVKD. The CDR3 is made up of 15 amino acids. The CDR3 DNA reads TGTGCCACCAGTGACCGGGACAGGGGCACAGATACGCAGTATTTT. Residues: CATSDRDRGTDTQYF.

In this sample, this clonotype turned up many times. The V gene is TRBV20-1, the J gene TRBJ2-5, with 12 bases aligning to TRBD1. V was clipped by 5 bases and J by 2 bases; unmatched bases: 9. In germline, CDR1 is DFQATT, CDR2 SNEGSKA (reference sequence). This CDR3 comprises 16 residues. CDR3 sequence reads: CSALRGTGGGQETQYF. The CDR3 DNA sequence: TGCAGTGCTCTAAGGGGGACAGGGGGCGGGCAAGAGACCCAGTACTTC.

This clonotype occurred a few times. This clone may be a read error of a much larger clone one base away. The chain recombines TRBV7-9 with TRBJ2-5; no reliable D call. CDR3 size: 13 residues. V lost 3 bases and J 11 bases, leaving 16 bases between the germline ends. Germline V gene lookup returns CDR1 SEHNR and CDR2 FQNEAQ (reference sequence). Here the CDR3 DNA reads TGTGCCAGCAGCTTTATCTTGGGTAATGAGCAGTACTTC. It specifies CASSFILGNEQYF.

This clonotype was recorded at least ten times. The chain combines TRBV6-5 with TRBJ2-6, with D hard to call. The germline CDR1 and CDR2 sequences are MNHEY and SVGAGI. V gave up 1 base and J gave up 0 bases, with 19 bases separating them. The CDR3 runs to 20 residues. CDR3 sequence reads: CASSYYPPRKGFSGANVLTF. CDR3 coding DNA: TGTGCCAGCAGTTACTATCCACCACGCAAGGGATTCTCTGGGGCCAACGTCCTGACTTTC.

In its sample, this clonotype was seen many times. V is TRBV6-1 and J is TRBJ1-2; D is undetermined. This CDR3 comprises 12 residues. Germline V gene data show CDR1 as MNHNS and CDR2 as SASEGT. Trimming pared 1 base from V and 4 bases from J, leaving 4 bases between. The CDR3, as DNA: TGTGCCAGCAGTGAAGGGACCTATGGCTACACCTTC. Translated: CASSEGTYGYTF.